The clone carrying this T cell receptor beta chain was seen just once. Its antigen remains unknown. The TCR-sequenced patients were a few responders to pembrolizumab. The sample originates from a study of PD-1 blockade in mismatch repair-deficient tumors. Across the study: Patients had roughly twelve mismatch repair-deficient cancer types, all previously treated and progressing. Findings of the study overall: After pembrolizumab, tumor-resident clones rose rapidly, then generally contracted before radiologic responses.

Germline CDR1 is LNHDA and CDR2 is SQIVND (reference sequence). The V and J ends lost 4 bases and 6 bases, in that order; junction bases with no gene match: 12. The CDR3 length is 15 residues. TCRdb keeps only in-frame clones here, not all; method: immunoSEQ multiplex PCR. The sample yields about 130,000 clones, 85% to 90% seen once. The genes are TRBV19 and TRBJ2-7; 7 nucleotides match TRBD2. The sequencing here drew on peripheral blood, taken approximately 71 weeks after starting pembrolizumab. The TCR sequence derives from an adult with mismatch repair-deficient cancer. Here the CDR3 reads CASSTLRGSPIEQYF. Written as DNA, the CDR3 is TGTGCCAGTAGTACCTTACGCGGGAGCCCTATCGAGCAGTACTTC. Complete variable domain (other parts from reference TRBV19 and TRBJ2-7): DGGITQSPKYLFRKEGQNVTLSCEQNLNHDAMYWYRQDPGQGLRLIYYSQIVNDFQKGDIAEGYSVSREKKESFPLTVTSAQKNPTAFYLCASSTLRGSPIEQYFGPGTRLTVT.